The clone carrying this T cell receptor beta chain was counted ten times or more. This sample stems from a study of human T cells and chemical hapten exposure. Looking at the study overall: The patient population, which was mostly female, had alopecia areata, totalis or universalis.

This sample's time point: patch test 2, 6 weeks after DPC sensitization. Treatment reported: therapeutic diphenylcyclopropenone sensitization with weekly scalp DPC. Staff drew blood before applying each patch test. Per the germline V gene, CDR1 is KGHSH and CDR2 is LQKENI. This CDR3 region has 12 residues. V lost 6 bases and J 3 bases, leaving 9 bases between the germline ends. Library construction involved attaching unique molecular identifiers to individual cDNA molecules, which allowed quantitative, reproducible TCR counting. TCRdb itself ran the RACE reads through MiXCR, one entry per CDR3 protein. The profile shows 110,000 or so distinct CDR3 sequences, about a tenth of them singletons.

This clonotype was obtained from a middle-aged woman with alopecia areata. Some clones in this sample may be carry-over from other donors' samples. Specimen: whole blood, collected in connection with sensitization to the hapten diphenylcyclopropenone (DPC). The chain couples TRBV18 to TRBJ2-7; D is possibly TRBD1 or TRBD2 (5 bases each). CDR3 amino acids: CASSWDGYEQYF. The CDR3 DNA sequence: TGTGCCAGCTCTTGGGACGGCTACGAGCAGTACTTC.